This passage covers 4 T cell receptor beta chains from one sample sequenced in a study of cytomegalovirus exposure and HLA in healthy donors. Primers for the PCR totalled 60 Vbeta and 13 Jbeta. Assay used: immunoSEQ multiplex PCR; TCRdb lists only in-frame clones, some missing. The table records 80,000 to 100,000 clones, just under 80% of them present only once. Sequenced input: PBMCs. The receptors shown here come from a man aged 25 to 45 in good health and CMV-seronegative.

The DNA for the CDR3 is TGTGCCAGCCAGGCGGGGGGTGGATACGAGCAGTACTTC. Translation: CASQAGGGYEQYF. The chain carries TRBV6-5 and TRBJ2-5, with TRBD2 matching 8 bases. The closer fit of TRBJ2-7 to the DNA end suggests the J call may be wrong. From germline, CDR1 is MNHEY and CDR2 SVGAGI. The CDR3 totals 13 residues.

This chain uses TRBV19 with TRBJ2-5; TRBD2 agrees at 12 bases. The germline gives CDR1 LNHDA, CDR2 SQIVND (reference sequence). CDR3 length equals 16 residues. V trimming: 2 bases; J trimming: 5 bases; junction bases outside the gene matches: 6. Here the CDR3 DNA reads TGTGCCAGTAGTATAACTAGCGGGGGGACCTTCGAGACCCAGTACTTC. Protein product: CASSITSGGTFETQYF.

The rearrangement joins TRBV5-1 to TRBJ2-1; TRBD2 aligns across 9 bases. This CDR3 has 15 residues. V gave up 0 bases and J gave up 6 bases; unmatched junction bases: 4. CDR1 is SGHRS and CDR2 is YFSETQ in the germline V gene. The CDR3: CASSLEGLAINEQFF. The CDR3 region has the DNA TGCGCCAGCAGCTTGGAGGGACTAGCTATCAATGAGCAGTTCTTC.

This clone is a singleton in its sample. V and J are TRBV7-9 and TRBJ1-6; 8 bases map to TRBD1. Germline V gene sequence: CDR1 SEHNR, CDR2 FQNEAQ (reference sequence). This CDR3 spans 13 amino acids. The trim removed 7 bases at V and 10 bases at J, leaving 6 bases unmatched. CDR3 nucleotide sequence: TGTGCCAGCACCCAGACAGGGGAATCACCCCTCCACTTT. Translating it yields CASTQTGESPLHF.